The source of this T cell receptor beta chain is a study of Graves' ophthalmopathy and Graves' hyperthyroidism. Findings of the study overall: Blood repertoires reportedly contained most expanded thyroid clonotypes above 0.001 frequency. Built on 13 signatures, a model told ophthalmopathy apart from stable hyperthyroidism with about 88% sensitivity and 81.08% specificity.

Reliance was placed on clinical symptoms, serum thyroxine, TRAb, thyroid ultrasound and orbital computed tomography for diagnosis. This clonotype was recorded a few times. What it binds is unknown. Trimming took 10 bases from V and 3 from J; bases not matched to a gene: 19. The CDR3 runs to 17 residues. Germline lookup yields CDR1 ENHRY and CDR2 SYGVKD. The TCR beta CDR3 regions underwent amplification from RNA transcripts. A first-round RT-PCR used HTBI primers, followed by a second-round multiplex PCR. A single record per CDR3 protein comes from TCRdb applying MiXCR to the multiplex PCR reads. The sample consists of some 1.1 million distinct CDR3 sequences, less than 45% of them appearing once.

What was sequenced was peripheral blood or thyroid tissue (not recorded which). The gene calls are TRBV10-3 and TRBJ2-7, with 9 bases fitting TRBD1. The source of this sequence is an adult man with Graves' hyperthyroidism. The CDR3 coding sequence is TGTGCCAGCAGCGTATACGGGCCCACAGGGGGCGGCTACGAGCAGTACTTC. Translated: CASSVYGPTGGGYEQYF.